The clone carrying this T cell receptor beta chain was observed a handful of times. Its antigen is not identified. This specimen belongs to a study of T cell responses to AZD1222 COVID-19 vaccine. Study findings and constraints: Following two doses of AZD1222, Spike-specific TCR breadth and depth rose.

V dropped 8 bases and J dropped 5 bases, with 18 bases sitting between them. This CDR3 comprises 14 residues. Per germline, CDR1 SGHTA and CDR2 FQGNSA. Using immunoSEQ multiplex PCR, the repertoire was profiled, and TCRdb retains in-frame clones only, with some absent. The table records 130,000 to 150,000 clones, more than 75% of them present only once. The clonotype was recovered from an adult in good health. This sequence joins TRBV7-2 and TRBJ2-5; tentatively, D is TRBD2 (6 bases). The specimen comprised peripheral blood, sampled on day 0 of MenACWY control vaccination. The CDR3 region has the DNA TGTGCCAGCCGTCCCATGCGGGGCGGGGAGACCCAGTACTTC. Encoded protein: CASRPMRGGETQYF.